These 22 T cell receptor beta chains came from one sample sequenced in a study of blood T cell repertoires in COVID-19. TCRdb's table, derived via immunoSEQ multiplex PCR, lists solely in-frame clones and lacks some. The sample has about 30,000 clones, 65% to 90% seen once. Sequencing was carried out using peripheral blood. The source of these receptors is a human donor in a cohort sampled during active COVID-19.

V gene TRBV6-5 combines with J gene TRBJ2-1, with 10 bases that match TRBD2. Germline CDR1 reads MNHEY; CDR2 reads SVGAGI. The CDR3 totals 16 residues. The V gene end was trimmed by 4 bases and the J gene end by 3 bases; junction bases not matched to a gene: 6. The CDR3 loop is CASSFHLAGDYNEQFF. The CDR3 DNA reads TGTGCCAGCAGTTTCCATCTAGCGGGAGACTACAATGAGCAGTTCTTC.

V usage is TRBV6-6 and J usage is TRBJ1-2; 9 bases fit TRBD1. V gave up 5 bases and J gave up 4 bases; unmatched junction bases: 14. CDR3 length: 17 residues. Germline values: CDR1 MNHNY, CDR2 SVGAGI (reference sequence). CDR3 loop: CASSQTGTGFVGYGYTF. The CDR3 nucleotides are TGTGCCAGCAGTCAAACCGGGACAGGGTTCGTCGGCTATGGCTACACCTTC.

The chain has TRBV5-1 and TRBJ2-1, with a possible D match to TRBD2 (7 bases). The CDR3 sequence is 12 residues long. The germline V and J ends were trimmed by 8 bases and 10 bases, with 16 bases remaining between them. The germline V gene encodes CDR1 SGHRS and CDR2 YFSETQ. As DNA, the CDR3 is TGCGCCAGTTCTGATACGGGGGGCGAGCAGTTCTTC. Translation: CASSDTGGEQFF.

The V call is TRBV29-1, the J call TRBJ2-7; D ambiguous. Germline V gene data show CDR1 as SQVTM and CDR2 as ANQGSEA. The CDR3 consists of 12 residues. V lost 4 bases and J lost 0, with 7 bases in between. CDR3 coding DNA: TGCAGCGTTGCCAGGTCCTCCTACGAGCAGTACTTC. This sequence encodes CSVARSSYEQYF.

CDR3 DNA: TGTGCCAGCAGCTTAGAGGCAGGGGATGACTATGGCTACACCTTC. It specifies CASSLEAGDDYGYTF. The chain couples TRBV7-6 to TRBJ1-2; D might be TRBD1 (6 bases). The CDR3 loop spans 15 amino acids. V was clipped by 1 base and J by 3 bases, with 12 bases between them. The germline gives CDR1 SGHVS, CDR2 FNYEAQ.

The chain is built from TRBV4-1 and TRBJ1-1, with 8 nucleotides matching TRBD1. The germline CDR1 and CDR2 sequences are MGHRA and YSYEKL. The CDR3 runs 16 residues. The junction had 5 bases not matched to a gene; V was cut back by 2 bases and J by 0 bases. CDR3 in DNA: TGCGCCAGCAGCCAAAGACAGGGGACTATGAACACTGAAGCTTTCTTT. Translating it yields CASSQRQGTMNTEAFF.

The chain couples TRBV7-2 to TRBJ1-4, with 9 bases that match TRBD1. Trimming removed 6 bases from V and 6 bases from J; junction bases left unmatched: 8. The V gene's germline CDR1 is SGHTA and CDR2 FQGNSA. The CDR3 covers 15 residues. CDR3 amino acids: CASSSPGQGDEKLFF. The DNA of the CDR3 is TGTGCCAGCAGTTCACCGGGACAGGGAGATGAAAAACTGTTTTTT.

The DNA of the CDR3 is TGTGCCAGCAGGGCCGGGACTAGCGGCACCGGGGAGCTGTTTTTT. Residues: CASRAGTSGTGELFF. The V and J genes are TRBV6-5 and TRBJ2-2; 11 bases agree with TRBD2. The CDR3 consists of 15 residues. J gave up 4 bases and V 6 bases, and 4 bases lay outside the gene matches. Germline values: CDR1 MNHEY, CDR2 SVGAGI.

V and J are TRBV28 and TRBJ1-6, with D unresolved. The V and J ends lost 9 bases and 7 bases respectively, with 13 bases between them. CDR1 MDHEN and CDR2 SYDVKM come from the germline V gene. The CDR3 is made up of 13 amino acids. The CDR3 protein is CASRHPANSPLHF. The CDR3 DNA sequence: TGTGCCAGTCGACATCCGGCGAATTCACCCCTCCACTTT.

V and J are TRBV5-1 and TRBJ2-3, with D maybe TRBD1 (5 bases). Per the germline V gene, CDR1 is SGHRS and CDR2 is YFSETQ. Between the trimmed V and J ends, which lost 0 bases and 4 bases, there was a span of 6 bases. CDR3 length: 13 amino acids. This CDR3 is CASSLVGADTQYF. Written as DNA, the CDR3 is TGCGCCAGCAGCTTGGTAGGGGCAGATACGCAGTATTTT.

V is TRBV7-9 and J is TRBJ2-2; D possibly corresponds to TRBD1 (5 bases). Germline loops: CDR1 SEHNR, CDR2 FQNEAQ (reference sequence). There are 14 residues in the CDR3. The V end was cut by 8 bases, the J end by 0 bases, with 10 bases between. The CDR3 sequence is CASDRPPNTGELFF. The CDR3 DNA is TGTGCCAGCGACAGACCCCCGAACACCGGGGAGCTGTTTTTT.

This clone has a single count. The chain couples TRBV3-1 (or the pseudogene TRBV3-2) to TRBJ2-1; 15 bases line up with TRBD2. CDR1 LGHDT and CDR2 YNNKEL come from the germline V gene (reference sequence). This CDR3 contains 16 residues. Germline trimming cut 1 base from V and 10 bases from J; bases unmatched to any gene: 5. The CDR3 DNA reads TGTGCCAGCAGCCAAGGGACTAGCGGGGGGGCCGCCGAGCAGTTCTTC. Its translation: CASSQGTSGGAAEQFF.

The gene calls are TRBV5-6 and TRBJ2-1, with 11 bases fitting TRBD2. The CDR3 consists of 15 residues. The J segment lost 6 bases and the V segment lost 0 bases, leaving 2 bases of the junction unmatched. Germline assignment: CDR1 SGHDT and CDR2 YYEEEE. CDR3 nucleotides: TGTGCCAGCAGCTTGGCCGGACTAGCGGGCAATGAGCAGTTCTTC. Amino acid sequence: CASSLAGLAGNEQFF.

The J gene is TRBJ2-2, the V gene TRBV7-2; D remains ambiguous. The V gene's germline CDR1 is SGHTA and CDR2 FQGNSA. The CDR3 consists of 15 residues. Trimming removed 5 bases from V and 5 bases from J, with 15 bases in between. The CDR3 loop reads CASSPRSFSTGELFF. The CDR3 DNA is TGTGCCAGCAGCCCCCGGTCCTTCTCGACCGGGGAGCTGTTTTTT.

This clone was counted between two and nine times. The J gene is TRBJ2-5, the V gene TRBV5-1; 9 bases agree with TRBD1. Trimming took 0 bases from V and 5 from J; bases not matched to a gene: 8. CDR1 and CDR2 from the germline V gene are SGHRS and YFSETQ. The CDR3 runs to 16 residues. The CDR3 is CASSLGTGAQYETQYF. As DNA, the CDR3 is TGCGCCAGCAGCTTGGGGACAGGGGCTCAATATGAGACCCAGTACTTC. Full variable domain (outside the CDR3, taken from reference TRBV5-1 and TRBJ2-5): KAGVTQTPRYLIKTRGQQVTLSCSPISGHRSVSWYQQTPGQGLQFLFEYFSETQRNKGNFPGRFSGRQFSNSRSEMNVSTLELGDSALYLCASSLGTGAQYETQYFGPGTRLLVL.

The chain has TRBV4-1 and TRBJ2-5; 8 nucleotides agree with TRBD2. Germline V gene data show CDR1 as MGHRA and CDR2 as YSYEKL. V was pared by 3 bases and J by 1 base, with 7 bases of the junction left unmatched. The CDR3 has 16 amino acids. The CDR3 nucleotides are TGCGCCAGCAGCCATGATAGCGGGACGTTCCAAGAGACCCAGTACTTC. It translates to CASSHDSGTFQETQYF.

This chain links TRBV7-9 with TRBJ2-3; D might be TRBD2 (5 bases). Looked up from germline, CDR1 is SEHNR and CDR2 is FQNEAQ (reference sequence). V lost 5 bases and J lost 0, with 6 bases in between. The length of the CDR3 is 13 residues. CDR3 residues: CASSPGSTDTQYF. CDR3 nucleotides: TGTGCCAGCAGCCCGGGGAGCACAGATACGCAGTATTTT.

The chain has TRBV6-5 and TRBJ1-2; maybe TRBD1 (6 bases). The CDR3 runs 13 residues. Germline CDR1 reads MNHEY; CDR2 reads SVGAGI. Trimming shortened V by 0 bases and J by 6 bases, and 8 bases separated the two germline ends. The DNA for the CDR3 is TGTGCCAGCAGTTACTCAACAGGGAATGGCTACACCTTC. Translation gives CASSYSTGNGYTF.

This clone was recorded only once. The chain couples TRBV4-2 to TRBJ2-3; a weak D match, TRBD2 (5 bases). V lost 0 bases and J 2 bases, leaving 9 bases between the germline ends. The germline gives CDR1 LGHNA, CDR2 YNFKEQ. This CDR3 spans 15 amino acids. The CDR3 DNA reads TGTGCCAGCAGCCAAGATCCGGGAAACACAGATACGCAGTATTTT. This gives the protein CASSQDPGNTDTQYF.

The chain combines TRBV13 with TRBJ1-2; TRBD1 matches at 9 bases. The CDR3 is 18 residues long. V trimming: 4 bases; J trimming: 4 bases; junction bases outside the gene matches: 16. Germline V gene lookup returns CDR1 PRHDT and CDR2 FYEKMQ (reference sequence). CDR3 coding DNA: TGTGCCAGCAGCTCCGGACCCGGGACAGGGCTTTTTGGCTATGGCTACACCTTC. Translation: CASSSGPGTGLFGYGYTF.

The chain links TRBV7-2 to TRBJ2-3; tentative D call: TRBD2 (6 bases). The CDR3 consists of 15 residues. From germline, CDR1 is SGHTA and CDR2 FQGNSA. V dropped 0 bases and J dropped 0 bases, with 7 bases sitting between them. CDR3 nucleotide sequence: TGTGCCAGCAGCTTAGCCAGCGGGAGCACAGATACGCAGTATTTT. This translates into CASSLASGSTDTQYF.

This clone came up once. The chain links TRBV7-3 to TRBJ2-3; TRBD1 matches 7 bases. Germline CDR1 is SGHTA and CDR2 is FQGTGA. The length of the CDR3 is 15 residues. V shed 5 bases and J 2 bases; nucleotides not matched to a gene: 7. The CDR3 DNA reads TGTGCCAGCAGCCCAGACAGGGCTAACACAGATACGCAGTATTTT. Translation: CASSPDRANTDTQYF.